This T cell receptor (beta chain) was found in a study of blood T cell repertoires in COVID-19. In the original workflow: Reference gene primer amplification gave nucleated cell count estimates. Libraries were prepared by immunoSEQ multiplex PCR; TCRdb keeps only in-frame clonotypes and omits some of them. That table supplies the V and J calls and clone size; D and trimming were determined from the DNA. The top ten hold about 2.5% of the sample, which has roughly 410,000 clones, more than 75% seen once. The CDR3 spans 14 residues. CDR1 is SGHDN, CDR2 FVKESK, per germline. V gave up 1 base and J gave up 5 bases, with 9 bases separating them.

Sequencing used peripheral blood. The V call is TRBV14, the J call TRBJ2-1; D call uncertain. The receptor was derived from a woman in her sixties with COVID-19, enrolled during active disease. The CDR3 nucleotides are TGTGCCAGCAGCCAAGGAGGTGCAAACAATGAGCAGTTCTTC. This gives the protein CASSQGGANNEQFF.